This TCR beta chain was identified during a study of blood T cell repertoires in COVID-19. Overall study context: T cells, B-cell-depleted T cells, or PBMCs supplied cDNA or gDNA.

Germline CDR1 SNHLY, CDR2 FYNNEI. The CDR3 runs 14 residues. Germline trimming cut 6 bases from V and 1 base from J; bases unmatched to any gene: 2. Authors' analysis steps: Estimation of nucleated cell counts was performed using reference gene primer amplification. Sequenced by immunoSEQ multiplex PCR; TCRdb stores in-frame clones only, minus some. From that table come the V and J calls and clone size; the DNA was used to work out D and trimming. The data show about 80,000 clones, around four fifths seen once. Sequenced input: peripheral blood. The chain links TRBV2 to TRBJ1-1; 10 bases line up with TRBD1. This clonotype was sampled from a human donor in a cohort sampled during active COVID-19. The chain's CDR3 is CASRWTGGNTEAFF. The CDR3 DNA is TGTGCCAGCAGATGGACAGGGGGGAACACTGAAGCTTTCTTT.